This TCR beta chain was sequenced during a study of T cells after somatic rescue of genetic block. The protocol was immunoSEQ multiplex PCR, while the TCRdb copy is restricted to in-frame clones and leaves out a portion. There are more than 65,000 clones in the sample; about nine tenths occur only once, and around 2.8% lies in the top ten. V gave up 0 bases and J gave up 7 bases, with 7 bases separating them. CDR3 length: 12 amino acids. The V gene's germline CDR1 is SEHNR and CDR2 FQNEAQ (reference sequence). Sequencing was performed on peripheral blood mononuclear cells (PBMCs). The receptor comes from a man younger than 45. The chain combines TRBV7-9 with TRBJ2-7; D might be TRBD1 (5 bases). The CDR3 loop reads CASSLAHREQYF. CDR3 sequence (DNA): TGTGCCAGCAGCTTAGCGCACAGGGAGCAGTACTTC.